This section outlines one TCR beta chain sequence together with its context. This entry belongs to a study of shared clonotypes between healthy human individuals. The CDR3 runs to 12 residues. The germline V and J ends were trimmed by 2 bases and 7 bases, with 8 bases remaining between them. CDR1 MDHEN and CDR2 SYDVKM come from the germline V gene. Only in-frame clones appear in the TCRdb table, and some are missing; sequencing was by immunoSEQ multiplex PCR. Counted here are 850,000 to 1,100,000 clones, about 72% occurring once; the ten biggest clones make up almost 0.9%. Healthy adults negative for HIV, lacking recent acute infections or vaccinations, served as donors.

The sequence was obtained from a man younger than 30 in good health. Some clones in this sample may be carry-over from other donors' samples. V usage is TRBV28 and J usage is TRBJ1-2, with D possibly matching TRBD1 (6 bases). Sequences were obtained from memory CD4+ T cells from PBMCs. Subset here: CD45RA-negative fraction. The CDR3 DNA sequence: TGTGCCAGCAGTTTAGGACAGTTTGGCTACACCTTC. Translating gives CASSLGQFGYTF.